The present TCR beta chain was sequenced within a study of T-cell reconstitution after alpha-beta-depleted transplantation in children. Study-level results: Elevated TCRbeta diversity at day 60 was traced, in some patients, to surviving recipient T cells and thymic progenitors. One year post-transplant, T-cell counts and diversity were largely derived from T cells produced anew. Several hundred expanded graft clones reportedly were the source of alpha-beta T cells about two months after transplant.

Comment on this clonotype: Its target is unknown. Possible read error: a much larger clone is one base away.

Library preparation (for TCRbeta) was performed with unique molecular identifiers. TCRdb re-called the PCR reads through MiXCR, storing one row per CDR3 protein. The sample yields 490,000 or so distinct CDR3 sequences, roughly a tenth seen once. Germline CDR1 and CDR2: MNHNS and SASEGT. CDR3 size: 16 residues. Trimming removed 6 bases from V and 5 bases from J; junction bases left unmatched: 11. The origin of this receptor is a child younger than 10 with inherited bone marrow failure, due to receive a stem cell transplant. The sample in question was PBMCs, obtained before TCRalphabeta/CD19-depleted stem cell transplant. This chain connects TRBV6-1 to TRBJ2-3, with 10 bases aligning to TRBD2. CDR3 loop: CASSPGLAAELDTQYF. As DNA, the CDR3 is TGTGCCAGCAGCCCCGGACTAGCGGCAGAGTTAGATACGCAGTATTTT.